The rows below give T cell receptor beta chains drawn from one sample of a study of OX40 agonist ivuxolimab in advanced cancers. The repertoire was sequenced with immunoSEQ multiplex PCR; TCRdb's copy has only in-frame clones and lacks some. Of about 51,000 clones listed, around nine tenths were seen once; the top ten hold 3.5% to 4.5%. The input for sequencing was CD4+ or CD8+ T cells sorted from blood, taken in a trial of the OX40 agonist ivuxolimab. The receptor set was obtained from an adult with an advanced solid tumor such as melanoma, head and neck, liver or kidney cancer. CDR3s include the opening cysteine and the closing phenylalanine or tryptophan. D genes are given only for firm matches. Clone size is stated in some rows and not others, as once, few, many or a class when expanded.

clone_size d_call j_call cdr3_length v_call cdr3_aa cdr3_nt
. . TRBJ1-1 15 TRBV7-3 CASSLTYGSETEAFF TGTGCCAGCAGCTTAACGTATGGGAGTGAGACTGAAGCTTTCTTT
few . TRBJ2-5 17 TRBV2 CASSERGGKPPGGTQYF TGTGCCAGCAGTGAAAGAGGGGGGAAGCCCCCCGGAGGGACCCAGTACTTC
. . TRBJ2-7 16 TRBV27 CASSLSGRSSGYEQYF TGTGCCAGCAGTTTATCCGGGCGGTCCTCCGGCTACGAGCAGTACTTC
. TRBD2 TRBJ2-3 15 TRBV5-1 CASRLAAYSTDTQYF TGCGCCAGCAGACTAGCGGCCTATAGCACAGATACGCAGTATTTT
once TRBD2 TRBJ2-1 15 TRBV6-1 CASSLAGSSYNEQFF TGTGCCAGCAGCCTAGCGGGGAGCTCCTACAATGAGCAGTTCTTC
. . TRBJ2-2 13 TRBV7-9 CASSRPEPGELFF TGTGCCAGCAGCCGACCAGAGCCCGGGGAGCTGTTTTTT
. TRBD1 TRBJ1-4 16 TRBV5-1 CASSSSGGRENEKLFF TGCGCCAGCAGCTCGTCAGGGGGGCGTGAGAATGAAAAACTGTTTTTT
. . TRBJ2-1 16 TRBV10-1 CASSERRILSYNEQFF TGCGCCAGCAGTGAGAGGAGGATACTCTCCTACAATGAGCAGTTCTTC
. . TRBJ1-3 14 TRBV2 CASRTTGTGNTIYF TGTGCCAGCAGAACTACAGGGACCGGAAACACCATATATTTT
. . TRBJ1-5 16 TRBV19 CASSPVGQLTDQPQHF TGTGCCAGTAGCCCGGTTGGACAGTTGACGGATCAGCCCCAGCATTTT
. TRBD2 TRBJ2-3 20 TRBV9 CASSAPFGSSGGASTDTQYF TGTGCCAGCAGCGCCCCCTTCGGGAGTAGCGGGGGAGCAAGCACAGATACGCAGTATTTT
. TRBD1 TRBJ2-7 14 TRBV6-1 CASRGQGSTYEQYF TGTGCCAGCAGGGGACAGGGGTCAACCTACGAGCAGTACTTC
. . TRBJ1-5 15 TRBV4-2 CASSQEKGSNQPQHF TGTGCCAGCAGCCAAGAGAAGGGAAGCAATCAGCCCCAGCATTTT
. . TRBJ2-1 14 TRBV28 CASSLDYPLNEQFF TGTGCCAGCAGTTTAGATTATCCACTCAATGAGCAGTTCTTC
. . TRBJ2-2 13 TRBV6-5 CASSPGRSGELFF TGTGCCAGCAGCCCGGGACGTTCCGGGGAGCTGTTTTTT
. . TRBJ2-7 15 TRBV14 CASSPAPGRADEQYF TGTGCCAGCAGCCCGGCTCCGGGCCGCGCTGACGAGCAGTACTTC
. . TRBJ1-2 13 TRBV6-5 CASRNGGEEVITF TGTGCCAGCAGGAACGGGGGGGAGGAAGTGATCACCTTC
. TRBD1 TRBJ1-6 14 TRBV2 CASRGTGDNSPLHF TGTGCCAGCAGAGGGACAGGGGATAATTCACCCCTCCACTTT
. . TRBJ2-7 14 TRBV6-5 CASSRGGPPYEQYF TGTGCCAGCAGCCGAGGAGGGCCCCCCTACGAGCAGTACTTC
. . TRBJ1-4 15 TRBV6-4 CASSGTYPTNEKLFF TGTGCCAGCAGCGGGACATATCCAACTAATGAAAAACTGTTTTTT
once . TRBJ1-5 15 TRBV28 CASSFSGGRNQPQHF TGTGCCAGCAGTTTCTCGGGGGGCAGGAATCAGCCCCAGCATTTT
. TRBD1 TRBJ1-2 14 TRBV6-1 CASSPTGGAGGYTF TGTGCCAGCAGCCCGACAGGGGGCGCGGGAGGCTACACCTTC
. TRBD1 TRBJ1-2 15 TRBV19 CASSQGQSANYGYTF TGTGCCAGTAGTCAGGGACAGTCCGCTAACTATGGCTACACCTTC
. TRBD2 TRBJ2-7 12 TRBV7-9 CASSPAGYEQYF TGTGCCAGCAGTCCAGCGGGATACGAGCAGTACTTC